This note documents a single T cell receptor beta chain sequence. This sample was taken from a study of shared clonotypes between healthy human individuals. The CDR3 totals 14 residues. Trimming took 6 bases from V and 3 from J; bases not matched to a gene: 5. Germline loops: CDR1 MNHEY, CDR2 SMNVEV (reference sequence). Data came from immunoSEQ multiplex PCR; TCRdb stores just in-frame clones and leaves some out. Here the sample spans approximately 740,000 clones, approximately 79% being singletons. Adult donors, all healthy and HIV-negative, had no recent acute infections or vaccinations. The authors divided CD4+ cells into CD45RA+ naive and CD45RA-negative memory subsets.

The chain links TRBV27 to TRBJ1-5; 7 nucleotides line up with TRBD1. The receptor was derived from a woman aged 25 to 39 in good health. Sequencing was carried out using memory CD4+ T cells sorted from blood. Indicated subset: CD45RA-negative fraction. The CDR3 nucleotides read TGTGCCAGCAGGACCGGGACAGACAATCAGCCCCAGCATTTT. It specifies CASRTGTDNQPQHF.